A selection of T cell receptor beta chains follows, all from one sample in a study of blood T cells in healthy people across ages. TCRdb reanalysed the 5' RACE reads using MiXCR and keeps one entry per CDR3 protein. The sample shows about 600,000 distinct CDR3 sequences, 45% to 55% of them seen only once. Sequenced input: blood. The origin of the receptors is a man at least 80 years old in good health. The CDR3 runs from the conserved cysteine through the conserved F or W. The D gene is left open where the match is weak. Not every row has a clone size; where given, it reads once, few, many or a size class.

>-|TRBV20-1|-|TRBJ2-1
TGCAGTGCTACCGGGGTAGCCTACAATGAGCAGTTCTTC
CSATGVAYNEQFF
>-|TRBV5-1|-|TRBJ2-5
TGCGCCAGCAGTTTTACTAGCAACCAAGAGACCCAGTACTTC
CASSFTSNQETQYF
>TRBD2|TRBV5-1|few|TRBJ2-7
TGCGCCAGCAGCCGAAAAACCGGGGGGGAACACTCCTACGAGCAGTACTTC
CASSRKTGGEHSYEQYF
>-|TRBV3-1|-|TRBJ2-5
TGTGCCAGCAGCCCCCCAGCGAGTGAGACCCAGTACTTC
CASSPPASETQYF
>-|TRBV6-6|-|TRBJ2-7
TGTGCCAGCACCCACTACCGAGGTAGCATGATGAACGAGCAGTACTTC
CASTHYRGSMMNEQYF
>-|TRBV6-6|many|TRBJ1-5
TGTGCCAGCAGTATACAGGGCTTGGGCAATCAGCCCCAGCATTTT
CASSIQGLGNQPQHF
>-|TRBV6-6|few|TRBJ1-2
TGTGCCAGCACCTCCGTGCTGGGGTTGAACTATGGCTACACCTTC
CASTSVLGLNYGYTF
>TRBD1|TRBV3-1|-|TRBJ2-7
TGTGCCAGCAGCCGCCGGAAACAGGGGGCAACCCTCGAGCAGTACTTC
CASSRRKQGATLEQYF
>TRBD2|TRBV29-1|-|TRBJ2-5
TGCAGCGCTAGGAGGGGCGGGAGAGAGACCCAGTACTTC
CSARRGGRETQYF
>-|TRBV20-1|-|TRBJ2-5
TGCAGTGCTAGAGATCTGGGGGGAGGCCTCCAAGAGACCCAGTACTTC
CSARDLGGGLQETQYF
>-|TRBV6-4|few|TRBJ2-3
TGTGCCAGCAGTGACTCGGGCAGAACAGATACGCAGTATTTT
CASSDSGRTDTQYF
>-|TRBV7-2|-|TRBJ2-1
TGTGCCAGCAGCTTACCGTCAAGGAGCTCCTACAATGAGCAGTTCTTC
CASSLPSRSSYNEQFF
>-|TRBV5-1|-|TRBJ2-1
TGCGCCAGCAGCGGACACCATGAGCAGTTCTTC
CASSGHHEQFF
>TRBD2|TRBV6-2/TRBV6-3|-|TRBJ2-7
TGTGCCAGCAGTTACTCGAGTAGGGGACTAAAATACGAGCAGTACTTC
CASSYSSRGLKYEQYF
>-|TRBV10-3|-|TRBJ2-6
TGTGCCATCAGTGAGTCGACGGGCTCTGGGGCCAACGTCCTGACTTTC
CAISESTGSGANVLTF
>TRBD1|TRBV20-1|-|TRBJ1-2
TGCAGTGCTAGAATTCAAGGAGGGGGCGACGGGTATGGCTACACCTTC
CSARIQGGGDGYGYTF